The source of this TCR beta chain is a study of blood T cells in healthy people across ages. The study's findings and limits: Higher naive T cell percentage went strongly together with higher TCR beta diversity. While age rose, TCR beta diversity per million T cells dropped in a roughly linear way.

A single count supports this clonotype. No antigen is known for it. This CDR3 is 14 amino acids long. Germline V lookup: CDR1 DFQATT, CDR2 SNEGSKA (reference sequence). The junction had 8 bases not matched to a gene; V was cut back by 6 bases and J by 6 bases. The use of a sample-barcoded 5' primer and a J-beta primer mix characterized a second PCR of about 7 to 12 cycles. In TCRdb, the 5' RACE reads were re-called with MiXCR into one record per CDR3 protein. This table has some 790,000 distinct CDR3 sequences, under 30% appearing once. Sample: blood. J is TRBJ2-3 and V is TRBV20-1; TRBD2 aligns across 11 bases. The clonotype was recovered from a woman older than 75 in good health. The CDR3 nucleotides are TGCAGTGCCGCCGGGACTAGCGGAGGGGATACGCAGTATTTT. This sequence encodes CSAAGTSGGDTQYF.